These T cell receptor beta chains were read from a single sample in a study of identical twins. TCRdb passed the 5' RACE reads through MiXCR, listing each CDR3 protein once. The sample contains about 810,000 distinct CDR3 sequences, over 9% of which appear only once. These data also featured in a second study, about yellow fever vaccine responses in identical twins.

Sequenced material: PBMCs. These TCRs come from a young woman in good health. CDR3s include the opening cysteine and the closing phenylalanine or tryptophan. The D gene is left open where the match is weak. Clone sizes are given selectively: once, few, many, or a class where the clone is expanded.

few	TRBV20-1	TRBD2	TRBJ2-2	CSARASGGAGELFF	TGCAGTGCTAGGGCTAGCGGGGGGGCCGGGGAGCTGTTTTTT
many	TRBV28	TRBD1	TRBJ2-3	CASGAGGRNTQYF	TGTGCCAGCGGCGCAGGGGGTAGGAATACGCAGTATTTT
few	TRBV6-5	-	TRBJ2-6	CASSYSRGFGANVLTF	TGTGCCAGCAGTTACTCGCGGGGATTTGGGGCCAACGTCCTGACTTTC
few	TRBV29-1	-	TRBJ2-5	CSVELGLSQEKQETQYF	TGCAGCGTTGAACTCGGGCTCAGCCAAGAAAAACAAGAGACCCAGTACTTC
-	TRBV20-1	-	TRBJ2-2	CSAKGGSLPILGELFF	TGCAGTGCTAAAGGTGGCAGTTTACCGATCCTCGGGGAGCTGTTTTTT
few	TRBV6-1	TRBD1	TRBJ2-1	CASSEETGLGNEQFF	TGTGCCAGCAGTGAAGAGACAGGGCTCGGCAATGAGCAGTTCTTC
many	TRBV15	-	TRBJ2-5	CATSRDLQETQYF	TGTGCCACCAGCAGAGACCTCCAAGAGACCCAGTACTTC
-	TRBV5-1	TRBD2	TRBJ2-3	CASSLTAGGGGDTQYF	TGCGCCAGCAGCTTAACCGCGGGCGGGGGGGGAGATACGCAGTATTTT
-	TRBV12-3/TRBV12-4	-	TRBJ2-3	CASSLVQTFGTDTQYF	TGTGCCAGCAGTTTGGTCCAGACGTTTGGCACAGATACGCAGTATTTT
few	TRBV12-3/TRBV12-4	-	TRBJ2-3	CASSSRGVGTDTQYF	TGTGCCAGCAGCAGTAGGGGAGTCGGCACAGATACGCAGTATTTT
few	TRBV10-3	-	TRBJ2-5	CAISETSGGAETQYF	TGTGCCATCAGTGAGACGTCCGGAGGTGCTGAGACCCAGTACTTC
-	TRBV15	-	TRBJ1-1	CATSRDLGTEAFF	TGTGCCACCAGCAGAGATCTTGGCACTGAAGCTTTCTTT
-	TRBV20-1	TRBD2	TRBJ2-1	CSAKAGVTYNEQFF	TGCAGTGCCAAAGCGGGAGTGACCTACAATGAGCAGTTCTTC
-	TRBV11-2	-	TRBJ2-3	CASSLFPWRLEDTQYF	TGTGCCAGCAGCTTATTCCCGTGGCGGTTGGAAGATACGCAGTATTTT
-	TRBV9	-	TRBJ2-3	CASSPRTNSDTQYF	TGTGCCAGCAGCCCCCGGACTAATTCAGATACGCAGTATTTT
-	TRBV12-3/TRBV12-4	-	TRBJ2-2	CASRMSGLASNTGELFF	TGTGCCAGCCGAATGTCGGGGCTAGCGTCGAACACCGGGGAGCTGTTTTTT
-	TRBV29-1	TRBD1	TRBJ1-1	CSVENRGRDTEAFF	TGCAGCGTTGAGAACAGGGGGCGGGACACTGAAGCTTTCTTT
many	TRBV7-8	-	TRBJ1-1	CASSPLLTGFAEAFF	TGTGCCAGCAGCCCGCTTTTAACAGGGTTCGCTGAAGCTTTCTTT
few	TRBV3-1	TRBD1	TRBJ2-2	CASSQAGTAGELFF	TGTGCCAGCAGCCAAGCCGGGACAGCCGGGGAGCTGTTTTTT
-	TRBV20-1	-	TRBJ1-2	CSAWTESNYGYTF	TGCAGTGCCTGGACAGAGTCTAACTATGGCTACACCTTC
few	TRBV7-9	TRBD2	TRBJ2-1	CASSLGRLAGTNNEQFF	TGTGCCAGCAGCTTAGGACGACTAGCGGGAACGAACAATGAGCAGTTCTTC
few	TRBV19	-	TRBJ2-2	CASSTGQTGELFF	TGTGCCAGTAGCACCGGACAGACCGGGGAGCTGTTTTTT
many	TRBV27	-	TRBJ2-1	CASSSSTGSSYNEQFF	TGTGCCAGCAGTTCAAGTACGGGTAGCTCCTACAATGAGCAGTTCTTC
few	TRBV7-2	-	TRBJ2-5	CASSGPSGTQYF	TGTGCCAGCAGCGGCCCCAGTGGGACCCAGTACTTC
many	TRBV20-1	TRBD1	TRBJ1-1	CSARTGANTEAFF	TGCAGTGCTCGGACAGGGGCGAACACTGAAGCTTTCTTT
few	TRBV20-1	-	TRBJ2-2	CSAIISNTGELFF	TGCAGTGCTATAATATCGAACACCGGGGAGCTGTTTTTT
-	TRBV9	-	TRBJ2-2	CASRASRTAELFF	TGTGCCAGCAGAGCTTCCCGGACGGCGGAGCTGTTTTTT
few	TRBV12-3/TRBV12-4	TRBD1	TRBJ2-1	CASTQGQGGYNEQFF	TGTGCCAGCACCCAAGGACAGGGGGGGTACAATGAGCAGTTCTTC
-	TRBV4-1	TRBD1	TRBJ2-3	CASSQLAGDSRVDTQYF	TGCGCCAGCAGCCAGCTAGCCGGGGACAGCCGGGTGGATACGCAGTATTTT
few	TRBV7-3	TRBD2	TRBJ2-7	CASSLPPSGSSPRYEQYF	TGTGCCAGCAGCTTACCTCCCAGCGGGAGTTCCCCGCGCTACGAGCAGTACTTC
few	TRBV13	TRBD1	TRBJ1-3	CASSLGPRTGDSGNTIYF	TGTGCCAGCAGCTTAGGACCGAGGACAGGAGACTCTGGAAACACCATATATTTT
few	TRBV7-9	-	TRBJ1-1	CASSKTDLAFF	TGTGCCAGCAGCAAGACTGACTTAGCTTTCTTT
-	TRBV12-3/TRBV12-4	-	TRBJ1-6	CASTYAGTISPLHF	TGTGCCAGCACCTATGCGGGTACAATTTCACCCCTCCACTTT